This TCR beta chain was retrieved from a study of blood T cell repertoires in COVID-19 (TCRdb year 2020). Some background on the complete study: Samples covering the acute and convalescent phases of COVID-19 were provided by collaborators in the United States, Italy and Spain. The repertoires were made available in a free public database intended to serve as a resource for research on the immune response to SARS-CoV-2. Deeply sampled blood TCRbeta repertoires from subjects exposed to, actively infected with, or recovered from COVID-19 were included in the dataset. Where available, HLA class I and class II types were obtained from metadata supplied by the sample provider rather than from assay-based typing. The samples were drawn from two sources: the first 160 participants of the ongoing ImmuneRACE study, and 1,000 to 1,500 subjects contributed by 6 global collaborators. The sample metadata nearly always contained a de-identified subject ID, COVID-19 status, age in years and sex. The material from the prospective study consisted of cDNA or gDNA derived from T cells, B-cell-depleted T cells, or PBMCs.

Points on this clone: Its antigen is still unknown. No qualities accompany the bases; no much larger clone lies one base away.

V was cut back by 0 bases and J by 9 bases, leaving a gap of 28 bases between them. From its cysteine to its phenylalanine, the CDR3 spans 19 amino acids. Of all the DNA, just the CDR3 is kept, 57 bases in frame from base 1. CDR1 and CDR2 are drawn from the germline V gene: LGHNA, YSLEER. TCRbeta CDR3 regions were amplified from genomic DNA by means of the immunoSEQ Assay, a bias-controlled multiplex PCR. On the study's bioinformatics: Nucleated cell counts per sample were estimated from amplification of reference gene primers within the assay. To quantify the absolute abundance of each unique TCRbeta CDR3 rearrangement, sequence reads were collapsed and filtered. For each sample, productive Simpson clonality was calculated as the square root of Simpson's diversity index over productive rearrangements. TCRdb obtained this table from immuneACCESS and retained in-frame rearrangements with V and J assigned. These tables miss some clones; where compared with another copy, unresolved V genes account for less than half of the shortfall, and the remainder is unexplained. For V, J and clone size, that table is used; D and trimming come from the DNA. For this sample the table gives tens of thousands of clones, of which roughly 80% were detected only once. About 17% of the sample is held by the ten biggest clonotypes.

Whole blood was collected in K2EDTA tubes by collaborating institutions according to the institutions' own protocols. Collaborator samples were shipped for TCRbeta analysis as frozen whole blood, isolated PBMCs, or DNA extracted from either sample type. Overall study results and their limits: The amount of clinical and demographic metadata varied by source and participant and was provided uncurated.

The source is a woman of 80 years or more with active or convalescent COVID-19. The sequencing sample was made of peripheral blood. The chain links TRBV4-3 with TRBJ2-3, with a weak D call of TRBD2 (6 bases match). The CDR3 reads CASSQDDLGPRMAGKTQYF. The bases read TGCGCCAGCAGCCAAGATGACCTGGGTCCTCGAATGGCGGGAAAAACGCAGTATTTT.